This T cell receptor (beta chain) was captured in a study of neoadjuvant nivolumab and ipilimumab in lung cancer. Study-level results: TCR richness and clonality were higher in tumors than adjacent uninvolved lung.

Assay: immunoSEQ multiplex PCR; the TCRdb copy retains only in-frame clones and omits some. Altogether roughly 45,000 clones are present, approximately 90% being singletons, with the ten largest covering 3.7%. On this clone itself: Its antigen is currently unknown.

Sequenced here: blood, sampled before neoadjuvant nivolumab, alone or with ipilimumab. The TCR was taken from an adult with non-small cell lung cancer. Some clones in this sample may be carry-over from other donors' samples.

CDR3 protein: CASRGSGGSGANVLTF. The CDR3 DNA sequence: TGTGCCAGCAGGGGCTCAGGCGGCTCTGGGGCCAACGTCCTGACTTTC. This sequence joins TRBV27 and TRBJ2-6; no clear D gene. Germline loops: CDR1 MNHEY, CDR2 SMNVEV (reference sequence). The CDR3 totals 16 residues. The germline V and J ends were trimmed by 6 bases and 0 bases, with 12 bases remaining between them.